This T cell receptor (beta chain) was identified in a study of blood T cells in healthy people across ages. Broader study findings: In these data, TCR beta diversity tracked strongly with naive T cell percentage. The fall in TCR beta diversity per million T cells was roughly linear with age.

In its sample, this clonotype was seen a few times. Its antigen is as yet unknown. At one boundary the junction diverges from the germline segment, which might be a read error. Healthy Caucasian individuals from Russia aged about 6 to 90 served as donors. Alongside a J-beta primer mix, a sample-barcoded 5' primer served in a second PCR lasting about 7 to 12 cycles. Each sample yielded at least 2.5 million CDR3-containing paired-end reads. One entry per CDR3 protein, called by TCRdb with MiXCR from the 5' RACE reads. The table has 650,000 or so distinct CDR3 sequences, over 40% seen once. CDR3 length: 14 amino acids. CDR1 and CDR2 (germline): SGHRS, YFSETQ.

This clonotype was sampled from an elderly woman in good health. The chain employs TRBV5-1 and TRBJ2-3; D may be TRBD2 (5 bases). Material for sequencing was blood. The CDR3 is CASSFSESTDMQYF. The CDR3 nucleotides read TGCGCCAGCAGCTTTAGCGAAAGCACAGATATGCAGTATTTT.